This note documents a single T cell receptor (beta chain) sequence. This clone was recorded once. The specificity of this receptor is unknown. Base-call qualities are not available, and no considerably larger clone is one nucleotide away. The sample belongs to a study of shared clonotypes between healthy human individuals (dated by TCRdb to about 2020). With respect to the entire study: The cohort included three men and a couple of women between 18 and 49 years of age. For each donor, CD4 naive and CD4 memory were each given three plates, CD8 naive was given two plates, and CD8 memory was given one plate. To estimate repertoire size and how much clonotypes are shared between individuals, the study performed deep sequencing of blood TCR repertoires from five healthy adults. Different laboratories and diverse techniques were used to prepare libraries and sequence TCR repertoires, to increase sequencing depth and limit assay-specific biases. Per donor, leukapheresis produced somewhere between about 0.9 and 10 billion PBMCs.

General conclusions and limits of the study: Across a few donors, about 4.5% of naive CD4, approximately 3.5% of naive CD8, about 2.3% of memory CD4, and about 0.4% of memory CD8 clonotypes were shared. Incomplete sequencing was indicated by rarefaction of sorted-subset datasets, despite the large sequencing depth. Pairwise subsampling led to the expectation that sequencing depth would affect the degree of clonotype sharing among donors. Naive subsets generally had larger estimated clonotype richness than memory subsets did. Compared with non-shared clonotypes, clonotypes shared by all four sorted-subset donors had higher generation probabilities. The genetic and exposure-history diversity represented was limited by the small number of donors. Only blood was sampled, and tissue TCR repertoires likely differ from those in blood.

For the CD8 naive samples, CD45RO-negative cells were positively selected for CCR7, yielding a CD45RA+CCR7+ population from which TemRA cells were excluded. Healthy HIV-negative adults with no recently reported acute infections or vaccinations were included as donors. Only Caucasian adults living in Nashville, Tennessee, USA were represented among the donors. After blood collection by leukapheresis, PBMCs were isolated using Ficoll-Histopaque density gradient centrifugation and then cryopreserved in the vapor phase of liquid nitrogen. Purity and quantity of every magnetically sorted T cell population were checked by analytical flow cytometry. Each sorted fraction had its genomic DNA isolated and then quantified by UV absorbance on a Nanodrop 2000c. Using the deep immunoSEQ assay, multiplex PCR amplified TCR CDR3 regions from genomic DNA. For each cell subset, the extracted genomic DNA was distributed evenly across all wells of several immunoSEQ 96-well plates, and each plate served as one replicate. For sorted subsets, approximately 190 ng genomic DNA, equal to about 30,000 T cell genomes, was loaded into each replicate PCR. Purified libraries were measured with a Qubit 3.0 fluorometer, size-checked on a Bioanalyzer 2100, and measured again with the KAPA Library Quantification kit. A separate single-read 150-cycle Illumina NextSeq 550 flow cell was used to sequence each immunoSEQ 96-well plate. Under the source paper's analysis protocol: The immunoSEQ output contained only junctional sequences without quality scores, so filtering could not match that applied to full-length reads. Sequences were annotated with PyIR, a Python wrapper for IgBLAST v1.9, and V/J genes and CDR3 were assigned using IMGT germline references. Any read was removed if the V/J assignment was weak (E-value above 1e-6), the CDR3 was missing, or the read contained stop codons, out-of-frame junctions, or ambiguous translated residues. V3J clonotypes were defined as sequences sharing an identical inferred V gene, J gene, and CDR3 amino acid sequence. Percentage overlap between repertoires was calculated by dividing the number of shared unique clonotypes by the size of the smaller repertoire. Repertoire richness was assessed with RTK rarefaction, the Chao1 estimator, and Recon v2.1 estimates of unobserved clonotypes. Generation probabilities for all TCRbeta clonotypes obtained by the gDNA method from several donors were computed using OLGA. The table comes from immuneACCESS by way of TCRdb, which keeps in-frame sequences with V and J called. Part of the clones is missing from these tables; in studies checked, under half for an unresolved V gene and the rest for unknown reasons. From that table come the V and J calls and clone size; the DNA was used to work out D and trimming. The sample data list millions of clones, and over 85% of these were observed just once. The ten largest account for around 1.1% of the sample.

For CDR1 and CDR2, the germline V gene lists MNHEY and SVGAGI. Measured from the cysteine to the phenylalanine, the CDR3 is 13 residues long. The CDR3 DNA has 39 bases and is translated from base 1. V and J lose 5 bases and 5 bases, and a span of 10 bases separates them. The chain employs TRBV6-5 and TRBJ1-5; the D gene identity is not certain. The sequence was obtained from a man between 18 and 29 years old in good health. The sample taken for sequencing was naive CD8+ T cells sorted from blood. Read against the paper, the sample's cell subset or site label means: CD45RA+CCR7+. The sequence in DNA is TGTGCCAGCAGTCGCGACGGGTATCAGCCCCAGCATTTT. The resulting protein is CASSRDGYQPQHF.